A selection of T cell receptor beta chains follows, all from one sample in a study of cytomegalovirus exposure and HLA in healthy donors. Profiling relied on immunoSEQ multiplex PCR, and the TCRdb table lists in-frame clones only, not all of them. The data contain 95,000 or so clones, around 81% of them singletons. The sample taken for sequencing was PBMCs. These receptors all stem from a woman aged 70-85 years in good health and CMV-seropositive. CDR3s leave out the opening cysteine and the closing phenylalanine or tryptophan.

TRBJ2-7 | TRBV7-9 | ASSPRLAASVGEQY
TRBJ1-4 | TRBV11-3 | ASSFTGTNEKLF
TRBJ2-3 | TRBV6-1 | ASRGVFLDTDTQY
TRBJ1-6 | TRBV30 | AWSKDRMSSYNSPLH
TRBJ1-1 | TRBV6-6 | ASSYEQSTEAF
TRBJ2-1 | TRBV7-9 | ASSLRGEQF
TRBJ2-7 | TRBV11-1 | ASSLTEGDPYEQY
TRBJ1-1 | TRBV7-2 | ASSPWDRGSYTEAF
TRBJ1-2 | TRBV19 | ASISRAGAYGYT
TRBJ2-1 | TRBV5-1 | ASSLGTSGGSYNEQF
TRBJ2-7 | TRBV5-6 | ASSLETRLDYEQY
TRBJ2-7 | TRBV6-5 | ASSSGDSAIYEQY
TRBJ1-1 | TRBV2 | ASTKRGGSLDTEAF
TRBJ2-1 | TRBV7-8 | ASSYLGRDSNNEQF
TRBJ2-5 | TRBV11-3 | ASSPGRAVQETQY
TRBJ2-7 | TRBV5-6 | ASSFLVAQASYEQY
TRBJ2-1 | TRBV11-2 | ASSGWSGSGEQF
TRBJ1-1 | TRBV6-6 | ASSYPRGQENTEAF
TRBJ2-5 | TRBV7-2 | ASSSWALQETQY
TRBJ1-2 | TRBV21-1 | ARPGQGAGGYT
TRBJ2-1 | TRBV4-2 | ASSQDQTTGAYNEQF
TRBJ2-2 | TRBV27 | ASSFRTSGGYTGELF
TRBJ2-3 | TRBV7-9 | AGSTRGAVLTDTQY
TRBJ2-2 | TRBV7-2 | ASSYRTSVNTGELF
TRBJ1-3 | TRBV18 | ASSGGDGNTIY
TRBJ2-3 | TRBV19 | ASSYPGQGAFYGTDTQY
TRBJ2-1 | TRBV7-6 | ASSQLSTSGRGNEQF
TRBJ2-7 | TRBV27 | ASSLGAGTNEQY
TRBJ2-1 | TRBV11-3 | ASSQTSGSSGEQF
TRBJ1-1 | TRBV27 | ASSLTGRTEAF
TRBJ2-7 | TRBV19 | ASSLLGGAEQY
TRBJ1-1 | TRBV7-6 | ASRDPGQGEAF
TRBJ2-7 | TRBV6-5 | ASRVTGGYEQY
TRBJ2-5 | TRBV11-3 | ASSLDAAETYQETQY
TRBJ2-5 | TRBV14 | ASSQKDRGREETQY
TRBJ1-1 | TRBV6-5 | ASSYSGTYTEAF
TRBJ2-2 | TRBV10-3 | AISESGGGSPTGELF
TRBJ2-3 | TRBV4-3 | ASSFREINTDTQY
TRBJ2-3 | TRBV5-3 | ARSPCGDTQY
TRBJ2-2 | TRBV5-4 | ASSFLMFSGSPSAGELF
TRBJ1-2 | TRBV19 | ASSAPRQGAQGGDYGYT
TRBJ2-7 | TRBV5-8 | ASSLLEGEEQY
TRBJ1-1 | TRBV6-1 | ASSEHGSNTEAF
TRBJ1-2 | TRBV7-9 | ASSRAGANYGYT
TRBJ2-1 | TRBV4-2 | ASSQERGGEQF
TRBJ2-1 | TRBV19 | ASSWRLVTGNEQF
TRBJ2-5 | TRBV7-2 | ASSQLGQETQY
TRBJ1-1 | TRBV5-1 | ASSTDLDSSFTEAF
TRBJ1-4 | TRBV29-1 | SQGQGRGLNEKLF
TRBJ1-4 | TRBV7-2 | ASSTGDLNEKLF
TRBJ2-5 | TRBV2 | ASSEGWLATQETQY
TRBJ2-5 | TRBV14 | ASSQDRGSRQETQY
TRBJ1-2 | TRBV20-1 | SASDRQGYT